This T cell receptor beta chain originates from a study of blood T cell repertoires in COVID-19. On the study more broadly: The analysed material was cDNA or gDNA that came from T cells, B-cell-depleted T cells, or PBMCs.

Per the authors' pipeline: The authors estimated nucleated cell counts from reference gene primer amplification. The data were produced by immunoSEQ multiplex PCR, yet TCRdb's version contains in-frame clones alone and is incomplete. The DNA was the basis for D and trimming; V, J and clone size are from that table. The sample lists some 81,000 clones; about 90% were seen once. This CDR3 has 14 residues. The V end lost 1 base, the J end lost 7 bases, and 12 bases lay between the germline ends. CDR1 is SGHRS, CDR2 YFSETQ, per germline. This clone appeared a single time. The rearrangement links TRBV5-1 to TRBJ2-1, with D perhaps matching TRBD2 (6 bases). The sequenced material came from peripheral blood. This sequence was found in a woman aged 45-60 years in a cohort sampled during active COVID-19. This CDR3 reads CASSLPLAPNEQFF. CDR3 sequence (DNA): TGCGCCAGCAGCTTGCCACTAGCCCCAAATGAGCAGTTCTTC.